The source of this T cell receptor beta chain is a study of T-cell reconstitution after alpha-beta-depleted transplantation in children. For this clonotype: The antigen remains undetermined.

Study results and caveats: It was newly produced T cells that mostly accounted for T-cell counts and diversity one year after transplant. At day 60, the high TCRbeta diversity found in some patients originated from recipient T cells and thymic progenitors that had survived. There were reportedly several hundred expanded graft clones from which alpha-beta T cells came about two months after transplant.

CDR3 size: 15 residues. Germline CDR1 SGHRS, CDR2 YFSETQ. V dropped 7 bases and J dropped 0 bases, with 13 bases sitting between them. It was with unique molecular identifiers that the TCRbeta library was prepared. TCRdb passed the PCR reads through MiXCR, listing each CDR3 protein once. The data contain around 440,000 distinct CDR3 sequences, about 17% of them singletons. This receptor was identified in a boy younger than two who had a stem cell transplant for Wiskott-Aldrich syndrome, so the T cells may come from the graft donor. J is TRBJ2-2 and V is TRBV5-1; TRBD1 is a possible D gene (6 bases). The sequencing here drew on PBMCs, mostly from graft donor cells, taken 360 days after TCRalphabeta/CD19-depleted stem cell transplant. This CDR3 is CASSTTGANTGELFF. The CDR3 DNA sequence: TGCGCCAGCTCGACGACAGGCGCGAACACCGGGGAGCTGTTTTTT.